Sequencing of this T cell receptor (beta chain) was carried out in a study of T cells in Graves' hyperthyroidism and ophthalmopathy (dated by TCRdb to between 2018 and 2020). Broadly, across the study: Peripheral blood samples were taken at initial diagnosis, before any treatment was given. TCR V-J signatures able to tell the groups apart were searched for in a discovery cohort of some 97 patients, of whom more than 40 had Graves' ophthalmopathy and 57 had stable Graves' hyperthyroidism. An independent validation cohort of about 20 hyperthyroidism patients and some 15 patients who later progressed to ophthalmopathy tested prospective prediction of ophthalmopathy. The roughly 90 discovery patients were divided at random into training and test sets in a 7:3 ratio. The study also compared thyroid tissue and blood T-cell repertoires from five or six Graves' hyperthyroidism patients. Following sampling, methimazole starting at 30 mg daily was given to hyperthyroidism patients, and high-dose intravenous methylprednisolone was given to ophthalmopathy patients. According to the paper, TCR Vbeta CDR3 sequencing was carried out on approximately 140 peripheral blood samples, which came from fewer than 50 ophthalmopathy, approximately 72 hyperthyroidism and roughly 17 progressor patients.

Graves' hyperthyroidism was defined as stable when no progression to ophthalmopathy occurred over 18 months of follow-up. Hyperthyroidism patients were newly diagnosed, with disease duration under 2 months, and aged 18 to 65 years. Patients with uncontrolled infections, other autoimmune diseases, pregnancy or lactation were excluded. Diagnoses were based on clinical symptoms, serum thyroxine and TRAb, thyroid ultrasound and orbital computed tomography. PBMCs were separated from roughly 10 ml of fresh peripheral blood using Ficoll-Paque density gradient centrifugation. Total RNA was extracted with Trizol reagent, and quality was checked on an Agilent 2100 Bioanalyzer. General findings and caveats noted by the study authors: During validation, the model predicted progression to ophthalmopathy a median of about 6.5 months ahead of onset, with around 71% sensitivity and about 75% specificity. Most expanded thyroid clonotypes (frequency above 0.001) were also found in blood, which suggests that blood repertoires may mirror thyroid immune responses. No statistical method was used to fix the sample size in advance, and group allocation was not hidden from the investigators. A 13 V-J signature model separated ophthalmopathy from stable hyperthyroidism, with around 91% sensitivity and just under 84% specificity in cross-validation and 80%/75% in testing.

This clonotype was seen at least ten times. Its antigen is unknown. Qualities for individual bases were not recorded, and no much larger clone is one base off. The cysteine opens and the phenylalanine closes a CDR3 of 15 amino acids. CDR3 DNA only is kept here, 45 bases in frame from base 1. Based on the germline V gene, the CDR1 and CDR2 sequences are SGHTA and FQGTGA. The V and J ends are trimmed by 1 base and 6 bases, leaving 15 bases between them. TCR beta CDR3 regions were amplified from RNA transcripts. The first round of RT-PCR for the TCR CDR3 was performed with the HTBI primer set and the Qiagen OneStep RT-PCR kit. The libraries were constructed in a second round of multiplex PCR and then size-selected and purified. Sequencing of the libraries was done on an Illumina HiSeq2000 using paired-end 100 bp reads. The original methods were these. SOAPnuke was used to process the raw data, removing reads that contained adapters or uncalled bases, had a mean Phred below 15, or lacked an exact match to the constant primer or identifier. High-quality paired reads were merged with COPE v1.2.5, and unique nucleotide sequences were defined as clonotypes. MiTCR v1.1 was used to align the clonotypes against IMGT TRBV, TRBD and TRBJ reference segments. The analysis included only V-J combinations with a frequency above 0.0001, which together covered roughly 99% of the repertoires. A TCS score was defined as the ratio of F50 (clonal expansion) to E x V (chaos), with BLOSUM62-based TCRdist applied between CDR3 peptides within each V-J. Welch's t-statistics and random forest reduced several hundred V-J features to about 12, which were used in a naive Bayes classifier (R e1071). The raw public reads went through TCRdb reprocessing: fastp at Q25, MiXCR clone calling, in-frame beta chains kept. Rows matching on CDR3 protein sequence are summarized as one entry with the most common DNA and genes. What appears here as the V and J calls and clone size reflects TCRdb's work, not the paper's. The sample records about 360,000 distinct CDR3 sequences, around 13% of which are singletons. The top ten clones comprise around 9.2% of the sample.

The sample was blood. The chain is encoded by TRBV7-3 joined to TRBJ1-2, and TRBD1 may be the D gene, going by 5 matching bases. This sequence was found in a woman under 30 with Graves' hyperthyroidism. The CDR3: CASSLNGEQGDGYTF. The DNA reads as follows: TGTGCCAGCAGCTTAAACGGGGAGCAGGGTGATGGCTACACCTTC.